The following is a TCR beta chain sequence with its context. The antigen remains undetermined. This PCR relied on a set of 60 Vbeta primers and 13 Jbeta primers. Measured with immunoSEQ multiplex PCR; TCRdb has only the in-frame clones, and not every one. This table holds approximately 180,000 clones, 75% to 85% found once. The V gene lost 2 bases and the J gene lost 0 bases, with 7 bases spanning the gap. The V gene's germline CDR1 is MDHEN and CDR2 SYDVKM. The CDR3 spans 14 residues. This record belongs to a study of cytomegalovirus exposure and HLA in healthy donors. Study-wide findings and caveats: Across all donors, roughly uniform sequencing depth was an assumption of the presence/absence analyses.

When sampled, the donors appeared nominally healthy, though they likely had unrecorded immune exposures. Sequencing used PBMCs. The V call is TRBV28, the J call TRBJ1-2; D remains ambiguous. The source of this sequence is a woman in her thirties in good health and CMV-seropositive. The DNA for the CDR3 is TGTGCCAGCAGTTTAGGGCCAGCTAACTATGGCTACACCTTC. It is translated as CASSLGPANYGYTF.